Below are 18 T cell receptor beta chains sequenced from a single sample in a study of blood T cells in healthy people across ages. Combining a sample-barcoded 5' primer with a J-beta primer mix, a second PCR ran for roughly 7 to 12 cycles. Using its own MiXCR run on the 5' RACE reads, TCRdb lists one record per CDR3 protein. In the table there are about 1.8 million distinct CDR3 sequences, less than 50% of which are singletons. Sequenced: blood. The receptors were gathered from a woman aged 40 to 50 in good health.

This rearrangement joins TRBV12-3 or TRBV12-4 to TRBJ2-7; tentative D call: TRBD2 (6 bases). The CDR3 sequence is 15 residues long. V shed 2 bases and J shed 1 base, with 12 bases lying between them. CDR3 loop: CASSLNSRGSYEQYF. The CDR3 nucleotides are TGTGCCAGCAGTTTAAATTCTCGGGGGTCCTACGAGCAGTACTTC.

In this sample, this clonotype turned up once. The CDR3 nucleotides read TGTGCCATCAGAGCGGAGAACCAAGAGACCCAGTACTTC. Protein product: CAIRAENQETQYF. The chain uses TRBV10-3 and TRBJ2-5; D may be TRBD2 (5 bases). V dropped 6 bases and J dropped 0 bases, with 8 bases sitting between them. The V gene's germline CDR1 is ENHRY and CDR2 SYGVKD. CDR3 size: 13 residues.

In its sample, this clonotype was seen a few times. The V call is TRBV20-1, the J call TRBJ2-7, with a tentative D call TRBD1 (5 bases). The CDR3 length is 11 residues. V was cut by 4 bases and J by 3 bases, with 7 bases left in between. CDR1 is DFQATT, CDR2 SNEGSKA, per germline (reference sequence). The DNA for the CDR3 is TGCAGTGCTACAGGGAACTACGAGCAGTACTTC. Its translation: CSATGNYEQYF.

This clonotype was picked up a small number of times. V is TRBV4-1 and J is TRBJ2-1; TRBD1 is a possible D gene (5 bases). V lost 1 base and J lost 7, with 11 bases in between. Germline values: CDR1 MGHRA, CDR2 YSYEKL. The CDR3 totals 14 residues. CDR3 sequence: CASSQVERQNEQFF. The CDR3 bases are TGCGCCAGCAGCCAAGTCGAAAGACAGAATGAGCAGTTCTTC.

The rearrangement joins TRBV15 to TRBJ2-5; possible D gene TRBD2, 6 bases. CDR3 length: 17 residues. Germline V lookup: CDR1 LNHNV, CDR2 YYDKDF (reference sequence). V dropped 3 bases and J dropped 1 base, with 18 bases sitting between them. The CDR3 loop is CATSSFLEGGFQETQYF. In nucleotides, the CDR3 is TGTGCCACCAGCAGTTTCTTAGAGGGAGGATTCCAAGAGACCCAGTACTTC.

This clonotype has a handful of counts. The gene calls are TRBV4-2 and TRBJ2-3; D is unclear. V shed 4 bases and J shed 6 bases, with 17 bases lying between them. The CDR3 contains 15 residues. Per germline, CDR1 LGHNA and CDR2 YNFKEQ. The CDR3: CASSLKSLDGDTQYF. CDR3 in DNA: TGTGCCAGCAGCCTAAAGAGCCTAGACGGGGATACGCAGTATTTT.

This clonotype was counted a few times. The CDR3 reads CASSQVTLETVRNGYTF. As DNA, the CDR3 is TGTGCCAGCAGCCAAGTTACGCTAGAGACAGTACGTAACGGCTACACCTTC. V and J are TRBV4-2 and TRBJ1-2, with a tentative D call TRBD1 (5 bases). Deletions cut 1 base from V and 8 bases from J, with 23 bases between. Germline V gene data show CDR1 as LGHNA and CDR2 as YNFKEQ. This CDR3 has 17 amino acids.

The chain has TRBV5-1 and TRBJ2-1; TRBD2 aligns across 9 bases. This CDR3 contains 16 residues. The V gene's germline CDR1 is SGHRS and CDR2 YFSETQ. V lost 2 bases, J lost 4 bases, and 7 bases stayed unmatched. The CDR3 loop is CASSFEASGVYNEQFF. In DNA, the CDR3 is TGCGCCAGCAGCTTTGAGGCTAGCGGGGTATACAATGAGCAGTTCTTC.

The rearrangement uses TRBV18 and TRBJ1-4, with D maybe TRBD1 (5 bases). CDR3 length: 15 amino acids. CDR1 KGHSH and CDR2 LQKENI come from the germline V gene. The V end lost 5 bases, the J end lost 8 bases, and 18 bases lay between the germline ends. CDR3 in amino acids: CASSSQGGQREKLFF. The CDR3 coding sequence is TGTGCCAGCTCATCCCAGGGAGGGCAACGCGAAAAACTGTTTTTT.

The chain employs TRBV7-2 and TRBJ2-7; 13 positions agree with TRBD2. The V and J ends lost 4 bases and 6 bases, in that order; junction bases with no gene match: 6. From germline, CDR1 is SGHTA and CDR2 FQGNSA. The CDR3 runs to 15 residues. The CDR3 here is CASSSRTSGGPEQYF. The CDR3 DNA follows: TGTGCCAGCAGCTCGCGGACTAGCGGGGGACCCGAGCAGTACTTC.

The CDR3 sequence is CASSLVGQGIINEQFF. The CDR3 DNA reads as TGTGCCAGCAGCTTGGTCGGACAGGGTATTATCAATGAGCAGTTCTTC. The chain is built from TRBV5-6 and TRBJ2-1, with 8 bases fitting TRBD1. The CDR3 runs to 16 residues. With V trimmed by 0 bases and J by 6 bases, 8 bases remained unmatched. Germline CDR1 is SGHDT and CDR2 is YYEEEE.

The table lists this clonotype with a few counts. The chain joins TRBV27 to TRBJ2-7; D is possibly TRBD1 (6 bases). Judging by the DNA end, TRBJ2-5 fits better; the J call may be wrong. CDR3 length: 14 amino acids. The V gene's germline CDR1 is MNHEY and CDR2 SMNVEV (reference sequence). The CDR3 nucleotides read TGTGCCAGCAGTTTAAGGGGGTCCCGTGGGACCCAGTACTTC. It translates to CASSLRGSRGTQYF.

The rearrangement links TRBV28 to TRBJ1-1; 9 bases fit TRBD1. The CDR3 consists of 16 residues. The germline gives CDR1 MDHEN, CDR2 SYDVKM. The J segment lost 5 bases and the V segment lost 6 bases, leaving 13 bases of the junction unmatched. The CDR3 DNA reads TGTGCCAGCAGCCTCAACGAGGGACAGGGTGAAACTGAAGCTTTCTTT. As protein: CASSLNEGQGETEAFF. Using reference TRBV28 and TRBJ1-1 for the parts outside the CDR3, the full variable domain is DVKVTQSSRYLVKRTGEKVFLECVQDMDHENMFWYRQDPGLGLRLIYFSYDVKMKEKGDIPEGYSVSREKKERFSLILESASTNQTSMYLCASSLNEGQGETEAFFGQGTRLTVV.

Notes on this clonotype: The junction differs from germline at one of its ends, possibly a read error. This chain links TRBV27 with TRBJ2-3; TRBD2 matches at 14 bases. CDR1 MNHEY and CDR2 SMNVEV come from the germline V gene (reference sequence). CDR3 length: 17 residues. The CDR3 sequence is CASSFPTSGGAADTRYF. In nucleotides, the CDR3 is TGTGCCAGCAGTTTCCCGACTAGCGGGGGGGCGGCAGATACGCGGTATTTT.

The V call is TRBV13, the J call TRBJ1-2; D is unresolved. Germline assignment: CDR1 PRHDT and CDR2 FYEKMQ (reference sequence). V dropped 1 base and J dropped 5 bases, with 11 bases sitting between them. The CDR3 extends over 14 amino acids. This CDR3 reads CASSLASGTYGYTF. CDR3 DNA sequence: TGTGCCAGCAGCTTAGCTTCCGGAACTTATGGCTACACCTTC.

The gene calls are TRBV20-1 and TRBJ2-1; possible D gene TRBD1, 5 bases. The V gene's germline CDR1 is DFQATT and CDR2 SNEGSKA (reference sequence). The CDR3 contains 12 residues. V was trimmed by 6 bases and J by 4 bases, leaving 10 bases between them. The CDR3 bases are TGCAGTGCGGCAGGGCCTTACAATGAGCAGTTCTTC. It codes for CSAAGPYNEQFF.

CDR3 in amino acids: CSVDGLGSYEQYF. CDR3 coding DNA: TGCAGCGTTGATGGTCTGGGGTCCTACGAGCAGTACTTC. The chain couples TRBV29-1 to TRBJ2-7; D remains ambiguous. This CDR3 is 13 amino acids long. From germline, CDR1 is SQVTM and CDR2 ANQGSEA. Trimming pared 3 bases from V and 1 base from J, leaving 10 bases between.

This chain uses TRBV7-2 with TRBJ2-7; D uncertain. Trimming took 6 bases from V and 6 from J, leaving 12 bases between them. The CDR3 has 12 residues. The germline V gene has CDR1 SGHTA and CDR2 FQGNSA. This CDR3 is CASSHEWREQYF. The CDR3 DNA reads as TGTGCCAGCAGTCACGAGTGGCGCGAGCAGTACTTC.